One sample yielded the 25 T cell receptor beta chains listed below, sequenced in a study of cytomegalovirus exposure and HLA in healthy donors. PCR involved 60 Vbeta and 13 Jbeta primers. Clones were read by immunoSEQ multiplex PCR, and TCRdb kept only the in-frame ones, dropping some. The sample table sets out approximately 120,000 clones. What was sequenced was PBMCs. The receptors originated from a man aged 40-49 years in good health and CMV-seronegative.

The chain has TRBV5-4 and TRBJ2-2; 7 bases map to TRBD1. V shed 3 bases and J 2 bases; nucleotides not matched to a gene: 4. CDR1 and CDR2 from the germline V gene are SGHNT and YYREEE (reference sequence). The CDR3 is 15 residues long. The CDR3 is CASSSGTVNTGELFF. In nucleotides, the CDR3 is TGTGCCAGCAGCTCTGGGACAGTTAACACCGGGGAGCTGTTTTTT.

Remarks on this clone: Germline is not matched at one junction end, which may reflect a read error. The chain has TRBV10-3 and TRBJ2-5; D not resolved. The CDR3 runs 12 residues. Germline V gene data show CDR1 as ENHRY and CDR2 as SYGVKD. The DNA of the CDR3 is TGTGCCATCAGCGAGTCGCGGGAGACCCAGTACTTC. As protein: CAISESRETQYF.

The rearrangement links TRBV27 to TRBJ2-1; 13 nucleotides match TRBD2. Trimming took 3 bases from V and 9 from J; bases not matched to a gene: 11. The CDR3 runs 17 residues. Germline V CDR1 and CDR2: MNHEY, SMNVEV (reference sequence). CDR3 nucleotide sequence: TGTGCCAGCAGTTTCCGGCGGAGGACTAGCGGGAGTTTTGAGCAGTTCTTC. It specifies CASSFRRRTSGSFEQFF.

V and J are TRBV7-9 and TRBJ2-2, with a weak D call TRBD1 (6 bases). The CDR3 runs 15 residues. The germline V gene encodes CDR1 SEHNR and CDR2 FQNEAQ (reference sequence). Trimming took 6 bases from V and 6 from J, leaving 17 bases between them. The CDR3 region has the DNA TGTGCCAGCAGACCCTCCGGGACAAATTCCGGGGAGCTGTTTTTT. Translated: CASRPSGTNSGELFF.

V and J are TRBV7-8 and TRBJ1-2; 11 bases agree with TRBD1. Germline V CDR1 and CDR2: SGHVS, FQNEAQ. V was clipped by 3 bases and J by 8 bases; unmatched bases: 8. This CDR3 region has 15 residues. The CDR3 loop is CASSFRTGGADGYTF. The CDR3 coding sequence is TGTGCCAGCAGCTTCCGGACAGGGGGCGCCGACGGCTACACCTTC.

The V gene is TRBV30, the J gene TRBJ2-7, with D possibly TRBD1 on 6 matching bases. CDR1 is GTSNPN, CDR2 SVGIG, per germline (reference sequence). Trimming shortened V by 5 bases and J by 2 bases, and 16 bases separated the two germline ends. CDR3 length: 14 residues. The CDR3 region is CAWGRTGFTYEQYF. CDR3 sequence (DNA): TGTGCCTGGGGCCGAACAGGGTTCACCTACGAGCAGTACTTC.

The chain is built from TRBV28 and TRBJ2-2; tentative D call: TRBD2 (6 bases). This CDR3 spans 15 amino acids. CDR1 is MDHEN and CDR2 is SYDVKM in the germline V gene. V lost 3 bases, J lost 4 bases, and 12 bases lay in between. In nucleotides, the CDR3 is TGTGCCAGCAGTTTGGCGGGACGGGGCACCGGGGAGCTGTTTTTT. Its translation: CASSLAGRGTGELFF.

V is TRBV2 and J is TRBJ2-2; D unclear. V was pared by 7 bases and J by 4 bases, with 19 bases between. The germline CDR1 and CDR2 sequences are SNHLY and FYNNEI. CDR3 length: 16 amino acids. The DNA for the CDR3 is TGTGCCAGCATACCACGATGGAGTTTTGGCACCGGGGAGCTGTTTTTT. Residues: CASIPRWSFGTGELFF.

The chain joins TRBV5-5 to TRBJ1-1; D might be TRBD1 (6 bases). V dropped 4 bases and J dropped 5 bases, with 9 bases sitting between them. This CDR3 is built from 12 residues. The germline gives CDR1 SGHKS, CDR2 YYEKEE (reference sequence). The CDR3 region is CASSPQGTEAFF. The CDR3, as DNA: TGTGCCAGCAGCCCTCAGGGGACTGAAGCTTTCTTT.

The V and J genes are TRBV13 and TRBJ1-2; tentatively, D is TRBD1 (6 bases). Germline CDR1 reads PRHDT; CDR2 reads FYEKMQ (reference sequence). The V end was cut by 6 bases, the J end by 2 bases, with 19 bases between. CDR3 size: 16 residues. This CDR3 is CASREDGGRLNYGYTF. CDR3 nucleotide sequence: TGTGCCAGCAGAGAAGATGGGGGCCGACTAAACTATGGCTACACCTTC.

This rearrangement joins TRBV5-1 to TRBJ1-1; perhaps TRBD1 as D (5 bases). Looked up from germline, CDR1 is SGHRS and CDR2 is YFSETQ. The CDR3 runs to 13 residues. Trimming removed 2 bases from V and 6 bases from J, with 11 bases in between. The CDR3 protein is CASSFGGTAEAFF. As DNA, the CDR3 is TGCGCCAGCAGCTTTGGGGGGACGGCTGAAGCTTTCTTT.

This chain uses TRBV29-1 with TRBJ2-1; tentatively, D is TRBD2 (5 bases). The CDR3 covers 16 residues. Germline loops: CDR1 SQVTM, CDR2 ANQGSEA. With 4 bases removed from V and 0 bases from J, the gap between germline ends came to 16 bases. The CDR3 is CSVVVYGGRSYNEQFF. The DNA for the CDR3 is TGCAGCGTTGTGGTGTACGGCGGGCGCTCCTACAATGAGCAGTTCTTC.

The chain has TRBV7-6 and TRBJ2-3, with TRBD2 matching 10 bases. The CDR3 extends over 17 amino acids. Germline CDR1 reads SGHVS; CDR2 reads FNYEAQ. V lost 1 base, J lost 5 bases, and 9 bases stayed unmatched. As DNA, the CDR3 is TGTGCCAGCAGCTTAGAAGGGTCTAGCGGGAGCGTAGATACGCAGTATTTT. It translates to CASSLEGSSGSVDTQYF.

The V call is TRBV27, the J call TRBJ1-1; a possible D gene is TRBD1 (5 bases). Trimming removed 6 bases at V and 11 bases at J, with 19 bases between. Germline V gene data show CDR1 as MNHEY and CDR2 as SMNVEV (reference sequence). CDR3 length: 13 residues. CDR3 sequence reads: CASRGAGGISAFF. CDR3 bases: TGTGCCAGCAGAGGAGCGGGGGGAATTTCGGCTTTCTTT.

The rearrangement joins TRBV2 to TRBJ1-5; D gene uncertain. The CDR3 contains 15 residues. V shed 6 bases and J shed 5 bases, with 17 bases lying between them. Germline assignment: CDR1 SNHLY and CDR2 FYNNEI. Here the CDR3 DNA reads TGTGCCAGCAGCACCTTAGGACTAGTCGATCAGCCCCAGCATTTT. This encodes CASSTLGLVDQPQHF.

This chain joins TRBV28 and TRBJ2-7; TRBD1 matches at 7 bases. Losses at the gene ends were 3 bases for V and 2 bases for J; bases not matched to a gene: 7. The germline gives CDR1 MDHEN, CDR2 SYDVKM. This CDR3 is 15 amino acids long. The CDR3: CASSLARQGAYEQYF. The CDR3 region has the DNA TGTGCCAGCAGTTTGGCCCGACAGGGCGCCTACGAGCAGTACTTC.

The CDR3 DNA is TGCGCCAGCAGCTTCAGGGCTAGCGGGAGTATCACAGATACGCAGTATTTT. It codes for CASSFRASGSITDTQYF. The chain uses TRBV5-1 and TRBJ2-3; 10 bases are a match to TRBD2. V lost 2 bases and J lost 2; bases outside the gene matches: 8. Germline V CDR1 and CDR2: SGHRS, YFSETQ. This CDR3 contains 17 residues.

The V gene is TRBV28, the J gene TRBJ1-2, with D possibly TRBD1 on 5 matching bases. The CDR3 contains 15 residues. CDR1 and CDR2 (germline): MDHEN, SYDVKM. The V end was cut by 5 bases, the J end by 3 bases, with 16 bases between. The CDR3 sequence is CASSPGTKGDYGYTF. The DNA for the CDR3 is TGTGCCAGCAGTCCAGGGACTAAGGGCGACTATGGCTACACCTTC.

The chain carries TRBV5-4 and TRBJ2-5, with 7 bases lining up with TRBD2. TRBJ2-7 explains the end of the DNA better; the J call may be wrong. The germline V gene has CDR1 SGHNT and CDR2 YYREEE (reference sequence). The CDR3 is 16 residues long. The CDR3: CASSSPLGGSAYEQYF. CDR3 bases: TGTGCCAGCAGCTCCCCCCTGGGCGGGAGTGCCTACGAGCAGTACTTC.

This rearrangement joins TRBV11-3 to TRBJ2-7; possibly TRBD1 for D (6 bases). CDR3 size: 14 residues. V was pared by 2 bases and J by 3 bases, with 11 bases between. The germline V gene encodes CDR1 SGHNT and CDR2 YENEEA. CDR3 residues: CASSLTQGGYEQYF. In DNA form, the CDR3 reads TGTGCCAGCAGCTTAACCCAAGGGGGCTACGAGCAGTACTTC.

V gene TRBV7-3 combines with J gene TRBJ2-3; 12 bases agree with TRBD1. V lost 5 bases, J lost 3 bases, and 12 bases stayed unmatched. The germline gives CDR1 SGHTA, CDR2 FQGTGA. The CDR3 has 18 residues. As DNA, the CDR3 is TGTGCCAGCAGCCCGGATAGGGACAGGGGGCGCAGAACAGATACGCAGTATTTT. Translating it yields CASSPDRDRGRRTDTQYF. The full variable domain, rest sourced from reference TRBV7-3 and TRBJ2-3, is GAGVSQTPSNKVTEKGKYVELRCDPISGHTALYWYRQSLGQGPEFLIYFQGTGAADDSGLPNDRFFAVRPEGSVSTLKIQRTERGDSAVYLCASSPDRDRGRRTDTQYFGPGTRLTVL.

This chain joins TRBV23-1 and TRBJ1-5, with TRBD1 identical over 8 bases. TRBV23-1 qualifies as an ORF whose function is uncertain. There are 14 residues in the CDR3. With 3 bases clipped from V and 5 bases from J, the junction kept 3 bases outside the gene matches. CDR3 nucleotide sequence: TGCGCCAGCAGTCATCGCAGGGGGCATCAGCCCCAGCATTTT. As protein: CASSHRRGHQPQHF.

This chain links TRBV7-9 with TRBJ2-1; maybe TRBD2 (6 bases). Germline CDR1 and CDR2: SEHNR and FQNEAQ (reference sequence). This CDR3 has 18 amino acids. V was clipped by 0 bases and J by 0 bases, with 15 bases between them. The DNA for the CDR3 is TGTGCCAGCAGCTTAGCCCGTCTCGCGGGGCCCTCCTACAATGAGCAGTTCTTC. This codes for CASSLARLAGPSYNEQFF.

Concerning this clone: This sample also contains other DNA sequences that code for the same CDR3. The chain joins TRBV29-1 to TRBJ1-3; D is unresolved. The CDR3 covers 17 residues. Germline CDR1 reads SQVTM; CDR2 reads ANQGSEA. Trimming cost V 0 bases and J 3 bases, with 18 bases left between them. In DNA form, the CDR3 reads TGCAGCGTTGAAGATAGAAGGGTTCGGCGGGATGGAAACACCATATATTTT. Protein: CSVEDRRVRRDGNTIYF.

The chain links TRBV4-3 to TRBJ2-7; 7 nucleotides align to TRBD2. V lost 1 base to trimming and J lost 2 bases; unmatched junction nucleotides: 5. Germline V gene data show CDR1 as LGHNA and CDR2 as YSLEER. The CDR3 covers 15 residues. The CDR3 protein is CASSQGTGGPYEQYF. The CDR3 nucleotides are TGCGCCAGCAGCCAAGGGACGGGAGGACCCTACGAGCAGTACTTC.